A single sample is the source of the 29 T cell receptor beta chains below, sequenced in a study of T cells expressing NK-cell markers. TCRdb reprocessed the 5' RACE reads; each CDR3 protein has one entry and no DNA is given. The record lists 550,000 to 600,000 distinct CDR3 sequences, of which the ten most abundant hold roughly 3.4%. Input material: blood T cells: a sorted CD56 or NKG2C T cell subset, CD4+ or CD8+ T cells, or bulk PBMC T cells (not recorded which). These receptors were obtained from a man aged 18 to 35 in good health.

The rearrangement links TRBV7-6 to TRBJ2-2. From germline, CDR1 is SGHVS and CDR2 FNYEAQ. The CDR3 spans 16 residues. CDR3 sequence: CASSSDVNANTGELFF.

The V gene is TRBV12-3 or TRBV12-4, the J gene TRBJ1-1. The CDR3 totals 19 residues. The CDR3 here is CASSLMVRSGMWFFTEAFF.

The chain employs TRBV4-3 and TRBJ2-3; checking the TCRdb D call of TRBD1 is not possible without DNA. From germline, CDR1 is LGHNA and CDR2 YSLEER. The CDR3 is 13 amino acids. The CDR3 is CASAGQLTDTQYF.

V usage is TRBV20-1 and J usage is TRBJ1-1; TCRdb's assignment of TRBD1 cannot be checked, as there is no DNA. The germline V gene has CDR1 DFQATT and CDR2 SNEGSKA (reference sequence). This CDR3 contains 14 residues. This chain's CDR3 is CRGSPTGKNTEAFF.

The V and J genes are TRBV20-1 and TRBJ2-1; TCRdb indicates TRBD1, and absent DNA this call remains unverified. This CDR3 contains 14 residues. Looked up from germline, CDR1 is DFQATT and CDR2 is SNEGSKA (reference sequence). CDR3 residues: CSAGPGQGYNEQFF.

J is TRBJ2-1 and V is TRBV4-2. Germline V lookup: CDR1 LGHNA, CDR2 YNFKEQ. This CDR3 contains 16 residues. The CDR3 protein is CASSQELTSGINEQFF.

The chain uses TRBV6-2 or TRBV6-3 and TRBJ2-4. The length of the CDR3 is 14 residues. The V gene's germline CDR1 is MNHEY and CDR2 SVGEGT. CDR3 amino acids: CASRTTLAKNIQYF.

The rearrangement links TRBV28 to TRBJ2-1; TCRdb picks TRBD1, but there is no DNA to check that call. The CDR3 is 14 amino acids. Germline loops: CDR1 MDHEN, CDR2 SYDVKM. The CDR3 reads CASSLRDMWYEQFF.

This chain connects TRBV30 to TRBJ1-5; TCRdb indicates TRBD1, and absent DNA this call remains unverified. The V gene's germline CDR1 is GTSNPN and CDR2 SVGIG (reference sequence). This CDR3 is 16 amino acids long. This CDR3 is CAWSVKGQGANQPQHF.

The chain recombines TRBV7-9 with TRBJ2-1; as DNA is missing, the TRBD1 call by TCRdb cannot be tested. The germline gives CDR1 SEHNR, CDR2 FQNEAQ (reference sequence). The CDR3 extends over 14 amino acids. CDR3: CASSFWGDSNEQFF.

This chain joins TRBV20-1 and TRBJ2-5. Germline CDR1 and CDR2: DFQATT and SNEGSKA (reference sequence). There are 11 residues in the CDR3. CDR3 protein: CSAIIGETQYF.

The chain couples TRBV30 to TRBJ2-7; checking the TCRdb D call of TRBD2 is not possible without DNA. Germline-derived CDR1 and CDR2 are GTSNPN and SVGIG (reference sequence). The CDR3 spans 15 residues. The CDR3 sequence: CAWSPDSSRYYEQYF.

V is TRBV18 and J is TRBJ2-1; no DNA is available, so the TRBD2 call from TCRdb remains unchecked. The CDR3 has 16 residues. Germline lookup yields CDR1 KGHSH and CDR2 LQKENI. The CDR3 spells CASSKAELVKYNEQFF.

V is TRBV12-3 or TRBV12-4 and J is TRBJ1-2; TCRdb lists TRBD1, though no DNA is available to test this call. The CDR3 length is 14 residues. The CDR3 region is CASSFQGIDYGYTF.

The CDR3 sequence is CASSLTGTGDASEQFF. The chain combines TRBV5-5 with TRBJ2-1; TCRdb's assignment of TRBD1 cannot be checked, as there is no DNA. The germline CDR1 and CDR2 sequences are SGHKS and YYEKEE (reference sequence). This CDR3 region has 16 residues. Full variable domain (outside the CDR3, taken from reference TRBV5-5 and TRBJ2-1): DAGVTQSPTHLIKTRGQQVTLRCSPISGHKSVSWYQQVLGQGPQFIFQYYEKEERGRGNFPDRFSARQFPNYSSELNVNALLLGDSALYLCASSLTGTGDASEQFFGPGTRLTVL.

The chain carries TRBV7-9 and TRBJ2-3; absent DNA, TCRdb's TRBD1 call cannot be checked. Germline CDR1 and CDR2: SEHNR and FQNEAQ (reference sequence). The CDR3 is 15 residues long. The CDR3 protein is CASSRTTGRTDTQYF. The full variable domain, with the rest looked up from reference TRBV7-9 and TRBJ2-3, is DTGVSQNPRHKITKRGQNVTFRCDPISEHNRLYWYRQTLGQGPEFLTYFQNEAQLEKSRLLSDRFSAERPKGSFSTLEIQRTEQGDSAMYLCASSRTTGRTDTQYFGPGTRLTVL.

This chain uses TRBV2 with TRBJ2-3; TCRdb returns TRBD1, unconfirmable since there is no DNA. CDR1 SNHLY and CDR2 FYNNEI come from the germline V gene. The CDR3 spans 12 residues. The CDR3 loop reads CASRRGSDTQYF.

V is TRBV12-3 or TRBV12-4 and J is TRBJ2-1; there is no DNA to check the TCRdb D call of TRBD2. The CDR3 sequence is 18 residues long. CDR3 residues: CASSLNFGLAGGRNEQFF.

The chain uses TRBV6-2 or TRBV6-3 and TRBJ2-1; TCRdb proposes TRBD2, but this gene call is untestable without DNA. CDR3 length equals 16 residues. CDR1 is MNHEY and CDR2 is SVGEGT in the germline V gene. This CDR3 is CASRTGTSVSYNEQFF.

The CDR3 protein is CASSLNRIYTF. This chain connects TRBV12-3 or TRBV12-4 to TRBJ1-2. The CDR3 runs 11 residues.

V gene TRBV5-1 combines with J gene TRBJ1-1. The germline V gene encodes CDR1 SGHRS and CDR2 YFSETQ. This CDR3 is 15 amino acids long. CDR3 amino acids: CASSIGTVLNTEAFF.

The rearrangement joins TRBV7-9 to TRBJ2-7; as DNA is missing, the TRBD1 call by TCRdb cannot be tested. Per germline, CDR1 SEHNR and CDR2 FQNEAQ (reference sequence). The CDR3 is 17 amino acids. The CDR3 loop reads CASSRSRGLPTNYEQYF.

The chain couples TRBV5-6 to TRBJ2-4; TCRdb picks TRBD2, but there is no DNA to check that call. Germline loops: CDR1 SGHDT, CDR2 YYEEEE. The CDR3 contains 18 residues. CDR3 loop: CASSLISSGREAKNIQYF.

The chain has TRBV24-1 and TRBJ2-3; TCRdb gives TRBD1 as the D gene, but with no DNA this cannot be confirmed. The CDR3 consists of 15 residues. Germline assignment: CDR1 KGHDR and CDR2 SFDVKD. This CDR3 is CATAVGGPSTDTQYF.

The chain links TRBV12-3 or TRBV12-4 to TRBJ1-1; TCRdb returns TRBD1, unconfirmable since there is no DNA. This CDR3 contains 17 residues. CDR3 region: CASSLSPLTGVGTEAFF.

This chain's CDR3 is CSASISDYGYTF. The chain couples TRBV20-1 to TRBJ1-2. CDR1 and CDR2 from the germline V gene are DFQATT and SNEGSKA (reference sequence). The CDR3 sequence is 12 residues long.

V gene TRBV4-1 combines with J gene TRBJ1-5; TCRdb's assignment of TRBD1 cannot be checked, as there is no DNA. The CDR3 totals 15 residues. Germline V gene sequence: CDR1 MGHRA, CDR2 YSYEKL. CDR3 amino acids: CASSQGRGLGQPQHF.

The chain links TRBV9 to TRBJ2-3; as DNA is missing, the TRBD2 call by TCRdb cannot be tested. The CDR3 is 19 amino acids. Germline CDR1 reads SGDLS; CDR2 reads YYNGEE. The chain's CDR3 is CASSVVPRDWRLNTDTQYF.

The chain couples TRBV2 to TRBJ1-5. Germline CDR1 is SNHLY and CDR2 is FYNNEI. The CDR3 consists of 15 residues. The CDR3 sequence is CASSVRRSSNQPQHF.